This T cell receptor beta chain was captured by sequencing in a study of OX40 agonist ivuxolimab in advanced cancers. Germline CDR1 reads SGHDN; CDR2 reads FVKESK. The CDR3 totals 12 residues. The ends were cut back, 3 bases at V and 2 bases at J, with 5 bases in the middle. Assay used: immunoSEQ multiplex PCR; TCRdb lists only in-frame clones, some missing. This sample has roughly 100,000 clones; approximately 87% occur once, and the top ten carry around 5.2%. The specimen was CD4+ or CD8+ T cells sorted from blood, collected in a trial of the OX40 agonist ivuxolimab. The chain combines TRBV14 with TRBJ2-7, with unresolved D. The sequence derives from an adult with an advanced solid tumor such as melanoma, head and neck, liver or kidney cancer. CDR3 coding DNA: TGTGCCAGCAGCCACCTCCCCTACGAGCAGTACTTC. This translates into CASSHLPYEQYF.